This is a list of T cell receptor beta chains from one sample in a study of blood T cell repertoires in COVID-19. Sequencing used immunoSEQ multiplex PCR; TCRdb keeps in-frame clones, though not all of them. The table shows hundreds of thousands of clones, with approximately 90% occurring only once. The material sequenced was peripheral blood. These receptors all come from a woman aged 18-29 years who had recovered from COVID-19. The CDR3 runs from the conserved cysteine through the conserved F or W. The D gene is left open where the match is weak. Clone sizes are given selectively: once, few, many, or a class where the clone is expanded.

TRBJ1-2 TRBD1 NA TRBV28 CASGGQRANYGYTF TGTGCCAGCGGGGGACAGAGGGCAAACTATGGCTACACCTTC
TRBJ2-1 NA once TRBV2 CASSESGLYNEQFF TGTGCCAGCAGCGAATCGGGACTCTACAATGAGCAGTTCTTC
TRBJ2-7 NA NA TRBV27 CASSLTGGSYEQYF TGTGCCAGCAGTTTAACAGGCGGCTCCTACGAGCAGTACTTC
TRBJ1-1 TRBD1 once TRBV7-8 CASSRTGVTEAFF TGTGCCAGCAGCCGCACAGGGGTCACTGAAGCTTTCTTT
TRBJ2-7 TRBD2 once TRBV7-9 CASSFPGGFEQYF TGTGCCAGCAGCTTCCCGGGAGGGTTCGAGCAGTACTTC
TRBJ2-5 TRBD2 NA TRBV9 CASSKTSGRALETQYF TGTGCCAGCAGTAAGACTAGCGGGAGGGCCTTAGAGACCCAGTACTTC
TRBJ2-7 NA NA TRBV30 CAWSGEGDNSYEQYF TGTGCCTGGAGTGGTGAGGGGGACAACTCCTACGAGCAGTACTTC
TRBJ1-1 NA NA TRBV27 CASSLSILGTTEAFF TGTGCCAGCAGTTTATCGATATTGGGCACCACTGAAGCTTTCTTT
TRBJ2-1 TRBD2 NA TRBV9 CASSAPGLADNEQFF TGTGCCAGCAGCGCCCCGGGACTAGCAGACAATGAGCAGTTCTTC
TRBJ2-7 TRBD2 NA TRBV5-6 CASSFSGSYEQYF TGTGCCAGCAGCTTTAGCGGGAGCTACGAGCAGTACTTC
TRBJ1-1 TRBD1 NA TRBV30 CAWGDRAIEAFF TGTGCCTGGGGGGACAGGGCTATTGAAGCTTTCTTT
TRBJ1-5 NA NA TRBV4-2 CASSQVGQGHQPQHF TGTGCCAGCAGCCAAGTAGGACAAGGACATCAGCCCCAGCATTTT
TRBJ2-7 NA NA TRBV5-6 CASSGGFSYEQYF TGTGCCAGCAGCGGGGGGTTCTCCTACGAGCAGTACTTC
TRBJ2-2 TRBD2 NA TRBV6-2/TRBV6-3 CASSTHGTSGNTGELFF TGTGCCAGCAGTACCCATGGGACTAGCGGTAACACCGGGGAGCTGTTTTTT
TRBJ2-7 NA NA TRBV10-3 CAISPGYEQYF TGTGCCATCAGTCCGGGCTACGAGCAGTACTTC
TRBJ1-1 NA NA TRBV27 CASSLQGWGGTEAFF TGTGCCAGCAGTTTGCAGGGATGGGGCGGCACTGAAGCTTTCTTT
TRBJ2-7 TRBD1 few TRBV7-9 CASSFRPGTGDSREQYF TGTGCCAGCAGCTTTCGACCGGGGACAGGGGACTCGAGGGAGCAGTACTTC
TRBJ1-4 TRBD1 NA TRBV30 CAWSRTGIGKLFF TGTGCCTGGAGTCGGACAGGGATTGGAAAACTGTTTTTT
TRBJ1-1 TRBD1 NA TRBV6-5 CASSFVRTGEAFF TGTGCCAGCAGTTTCGTCCGGACAGGGGAAGCTTTCTTT
TRBJ2-1 TRBD2 NA TRBV9 CASSVGTSGRPDYNEQFF TGTGCCAGCAGCGTAGGGACTAGCGGGAGGCCCGACTACAATGAGCAGTTCTTC
TRBJ2-1 TRBD2 once TRBV7-3 CASSLGTSGYEQFF TGTGCCAGCAGCTTGGGGACTAGCGGGTATGAGCAGTTCTTC
TRBJ2-5 NA few TRBV15 CATSRGVQETQYF TGTGCCACCAGCAGAGGAGTTCAAGAGACCCAGTACTTC
TRBJ2-1 NA NA TRBV18 CASSPPGFQVTLRNEQFF TGTGCCAGCTCACCACCCGGGTTTCAAGTGACCTTGAGGAATGAGCAGTTCTTC
TRBJ1-2 TRBD1 NA TRBV7-8 CASSPLPGQDSRLEYGYTF TGTGCCAGCAGCCCGCTTCCGGGACAGGATTCACGCTTGGAGTATGGCTACACCTTC
TRBJ1-2 TRBD1 NA TRBV7-2 CASSSGQGDYGYTF TGTGCCAGCAGCTCGGGACAGGGCGACTATGGCTACACCTTC
TRBJ2-2 NA NA TRBV3-1/TRBV3-2 CASSQDPISSKIGELFF TGTGCCAGCAGCCAAGATCCAATTAGCAGTAAAATCGGGGAGCTGTTTTTT
TRBJ1-1 NA NA TRBV30 CAWSVGGGRTEAFF TGTGCCTGGAGTGTAGGTGGGGGGAGGACTGAAGCTTTCTTT
TRBJ2-5 NA NA TRBV18 CASSPGLGREGETQYF TGTGCCAGCTCACCGGGACTGGGACGGGAAGGGGAGACCCAGTACTTC
TRBJ1-3 TRBD1 once TRBV7-8 CASSTLTGTSGNTIYF TGTGCCAGCAGCACCCTGACAGGGACCTCTGGAAACACCATATATTTT
TRBJ1-5 TRBD1 NA TRBV30 CAWSGQGAVQPQHF TGTGCCTGGAGTGGACAGGGGGCGGTTCAGCCCCAGCATTTT
TRBJ2-3 TRBD2 NA TRBV10-2 CASSEGTSGRTQYF TGCGCCAGCAGTGAGGGGACTAGCGGTCGTACGCAGTATTTT
TRBJ2-5 TRBD1 NA TRBV11-1 CASSSWTGEETQYF TGTGCCAGCAGCTCCTGGACAGGGGAAGAGACCCAGTACTTC
TRBJ2-7 NA NA TRBV29-1 CSVASARAPYEQYF TGCAGCGTTGCCTCGGCCAGGGCCCCCTACGAGCAGTACTTC